This entry lists 9 T cell receptor beta chains sequenced from one sample in a study of cytomegalovirus exposure and HLA in healthy donors. Data came from immunoSEQ multiplex PCR; TCRdb stores just in-frame clones and leaves some out. Here the sample spans about 240,000 clones, 75% to 90% being singletons. Sequencing was done on a sample of PBMCs. These receptors originate from a woman younger than 45 in good health and CMV-seropositive.

The chain carries TRBV7-6 and TRBJ2-7; 10 bases are a match to TRBD1. Germline V lookup: CDR1 SGHVS, CDR2 FNYEAQ. J was trimmed by 3 bases and V by 5 bases; bases with no gene match: 7. CDR3 size: 15 residues. The CDR3 DNA reads TGTGCCAGCAGCCCCCCGGGACAGGGGATCTACGAGCAGTACTTC. This translates into CASSPPGQGIYEQYF.

This chain connects TRBV10-2 to TRBJ2-5; possible D gene TRBD1, 5 bases. The V gene's germline CDR1 is WSHSY and CDR2 SAAADI. This CDR3 comprises 13 residues. Deletions cut 9 bases from V and 5 bases from J, with 16 bases between. Here the CDR3 DNA reads TGCGCCAGTACTCCTGACAGAAGGGAGACCCAGTACTTC. This gives the protein CASTPDRRETQYF.

V and J are TRBV28 and TRBJ2-1, with D hard to call. The V end was cut by 2 bases, the J end by 6 bases, with 11 bases between. Germline V gene sequence: CDR1 MDHEN, CDR2 SYDVKM. The CDR3 has 14 amino acids. The CDR3 reads CASSLVWQFNEQFF. CDR3 DNA: TGTGCCAGCAGTTTAGTGTGGCAGTTCAATGAGCAGTTCTTC. The complete variable domain, with remaining parts taken from reference TRBV28 and TRBJ2-1, reads DVKVTQSSRYLVKRTGEKVFLECVQDMDHENMFWYRQDPGLGLRLIYFSYDVKMKEKGDIPEGYSVSREKKERFSLILESASTNQTSMYLCASSLVWQFNEQFFGPGTRLTVL.

The gene calls are TRBV9 and TRBJ2-3; D unresolved. CDR1 is SGDLS, CDR2 YYNGEE, per germline. The ends were cut back, 3 bases at V and 7 bases at J, with 9 bases in the middle. The CDR3 contains 12 residues. CDR3 protein: CASSDPRNTQYF. The CDR3 DNA follows: TGTGCCAGCAGCGACCCGAGGAATACGCAGTATTTT.

The chain employs TRBV11-1 and TRBJ1-3; no clear D gene. This CDR3 has 16 residues. V was clipped by 4 bases and J by 0 bases, with 13 bases between them. Germline loops: CDR1 SGHAT, CDR2 FQDESV (reference sequence). CDR3 nucleotides: TGTGCCAGCAGCTGGTCGGTGGTTGGCTCTGGAAACACCATATATTTT. The encoded protein is CASSWSVVGSGNTIYF.

The chain joins TRBV27 to TRBJ2-6; D gene uncertain. Germline values: CDR1 MNHEY, CDR2 SMNVEV (reference sequence). This CDR3 has 13 amino acids. V was clipped by 6 bases and J by 2 bases, with 5 bases between them. CDR3 protein: CASSYPGANVLTF. Here the CDR3 DNA reads TGTGCCAGCAGCTACCCTGGGGCCAACGTCCTGACTTTC.

This chain joins TRBV5-4 and TRBJ2-7, with TRBD2 identical over 11 bases. Trimming took 2 bases from V and 0 from J; bases not matched to a gene: 4. The CDR3 has 16 amino acids. Germline assignment: CDR1 SGHNT and CDR2 YYREEE (reference sequence). The CDR3 nucleotides are TGTGCCAGCAGCTTAAAAACTAGCGGGAGCTCCTACGAGCAGTACTTC. Residues: CASSLKTSGSSYEQYF.

The CDR3 coding sequence is TGTGCCAGCAGTTACTGGTCTAGAATGACAGATACGCAGTATTTT. This gives the protein CASSYWSRMTDTQYF. The chain recombines TRBV6-6 with TRBJ2-3; unclear D gene. Germline CDR1 MNHNY, CDR2 SVGAGI (reference sequence). The CDR3 totals 15 residues. V was trimmed by 1 base and J by 3 bases, leaving 11 bases between them.

The gene calls are TRBV2 and TRBJ2-2; D is perhaps TRBD2 (5 bases). Germline-derived CDR1 and CDR2 are SNHLY and FYNNEI. V was pared by 2 bases and J by 6 bases, with 19 bases between. This CDR3 spans 17 amino acids. The CDR3 spells CASSELGVGSESGELFF. In nucleotides, the CDR3 is TGTGCCAGCAGTGAACTCGGGGTTGGGAGTGAATCCGGGGAGCTGTTTTTT.